These 24 T cell receptor beta chains were sequenced from one sample in a study of blood T cell repertoires in COVID-19. Assay: immunoSEQ multiplex PCR; the TCRdb copy retains only in-frame clones and omits some. The sample holds under 200,000 clones; about 80% are singletons and the top ten take approximately 2.4%. The sample consisted of peripheral blood. The receptor set was obtained from a human donor with acute or convalescent COVID-19. The donor label of this sample is uncertain.

This clone was observed a single time. J is TRBJ2-1 and V is TRBV6-1; 8 positions match TRBD2. Trimming at V came to 3 bases and at J to 2 bases, leaving 3 bases not matched to a gene. Germline-derived CDR1 and CDR2 are MNHNS and SASEGT. This CDR3 has 15 residues. The CDR3 reads CASSDSGTPYNEQFF. CDR3 nucleotide sequence: TGTGCCAGCAGTGATAGCGGGACGCCCTACAATGAGCAGTTCTTC.

The gene calls are TRBV21-1 and TRBJ1-4. TRBV21-1 is given as a pseudogene. This CDR3 has 15 amino acids. CDR3 nucleotide sequence: TGTGCCAGCAAGGGGCGGGACCCATCTAATGAAAAACTGTTTTTT. Translated, it gives CASKGRDPSNEKLFF.

The chain links TRBV7-9 to TRBJ1-4, with TRBD1 matching over 9 bases. The length of the CDR3 is 16 residues. Germline assignment: CDR1 SEHNR and CDR2 FQNEAQ (reference sequence). V was clipped by 4 bases and J by 4 bases; unmatched bases: 7. The CDR3 coding sequence is TGTGCCAGCAGCTGGGACAGGGCGGGCTTTAATGAAAAACTGTTTTTT. It yields the protein CASSWDRAGFNEKLFF.

This clone turned up a few times. This chain connects TRBV2 to TRBJ2-7, with TRBD1 matching 7 bases. Germline lookup yields CDR1 SNHLY and CDR2 FYNNEI. V dropped 6 bases and J dropped 4; count of bases not matched to a gene: 6. This CDR3 has 13 amino acids. The CDR3 DNA is TGTGCCAGCAGCCGCCGACAGGGTTACGAGCAGTACTTC. It encodes CASSRRQGYEQYF.

The chain carries TRBV6-5 and TRBJ1-2, with D perhaps TRBD1 (5 bases). Germline V CDR1 and CDR2: MNHEY, SVGAGI. This CDR3 region has 15 residues. V gave up 0 bases and J gave up 4 bases, with 12 bases separating them. The CDR3, as DNA: TGTGCCAGCAGTTACTCTACGCAGGGCCGCTATGGCTACACCTTC. Translation: CASSYSTQGRYGYTF.

This clone appeared a few times. The chain joins TRBV28 to TRBJ1-3; D uncertain. With 2 bases removed from V and 0 bases from J, the gap between germline ends came to 8 bases. Germline V gene data show CDR1 as MDHEN and CDR2 as SYDVKM. The CDR3 spans 15 residues. The CDR3 DNA reads TGTGCCAGCAGTTTAGGCCGCCGCTCTGGAAACACCATATATTTT. As protein: CASSLGRRSGNTIYF.

The CDR3 bases are TGTGCCAGTAGCGCAGGGACAAAAGCCACAGATACGCAGTATTTT. Translation gives CASSAGTKATDTQYF. The chain combines TRBV19 with TRBJ2-3; TRBD1 is a possible D gene (6 bases). Germline V gives CDR1 LNHDA, CDR2 SQIVND (reference sequence). Trimming left V 6 bases short and J 2 bases short, with 15 bases between. CDR3 length: 15 amino acids.

This clone has only one observation. V is TRBV5-1 and J is TRBJ2-5; TRBD2 aligns across 9 bases. The germline gives CDR1 SGHRS, CDR2 YFSETQ. V trimming: 4 bases; J trimming: 5 bases; junction bases outside the gene matches: 6. This CDR3 contains 14 residues. CDR3 DNA sequence: TGCGCCAGCAGCACCCTAGCGGGACTGGAGACCCAGTACTTC. Protein: CASSTLAGLETQYF.

This chain joins TRBV2 and TRBJ2-7; the match to TRBD1 covers 7 bases. CDR3 length: 14 amino acids. Trimming removed 8 bases from V and 1 base from J; junction bases left unmatched: 8. Per the germline V gene, CDR1 is SNHLY and CDR2 is FYNNEI. The CDR3 bases are TGTGCCAGCCTTGGACAGGAAAGTTCCTACGAGCAGTACTTC. This sequence encodes CASLGQESSYEQYF.

The genes are TRBV19 and TRBJ2-5; 9 bases agree with TRBD2. This CDR3 spans 15 amino acids. Germline assignment: CDR1 LNHDA and CDR2 SQIVND (reference sequence). Trimming cost V 5 bases and J 4 bases; bases outside gene matches: 8. The CDR3 protein is CASSLGLAGRETQYF. The CDR3 nucleotides read TGTGCCAGTAGTCTGGGGCTAGCGGGACGAGAGACCCAGTACTTC.

This clone was recorded once. This sequence joins TRBV6-5 and TRBJ2-7; 12 bases map to TRBD2. Germline V CDR1 and CDR2: MNHEY, SVGAGI. The CDR3 spans 14 residues. V gave up 6 bases and J gave up 6 bases; unmatched junction bases: 6. The DNA of the CDR3 is TGTGCCAGCAGAAAGACTAGCGGGAGAAGCGAGCAGTACTTC. Amino acid sequence: CASRKTSGRSEQYF.

The chain combines TRBV7-9 with TRBJ2-3, with 8 bases matching TRBD2. Germline CDR1 and CDR2: SEHNR and FQNEAQ (reference sequence). CDR3 length: 16 amino acids. With 5 bases clipped from V and 1 base from J, the junction kept 8 bases outside the gene matches. CDR3 sequence reads: CASSQSGGKGTDTQYF. The CDR3, as DNA: TGTGCCAGCAGCCAATCGGGAGGGAAGGGCACAGATACGCAGTATTTT.

Only one count was recorded for this clone. The chain employs TRBV12-3 or TRBV12-4 and TRBJ1-1; D is uncertain. The V gene lost 5 bases and the J gene lost 10 bases, with 17 bases spanning the gap. The CDR3 loop spans 13 amino acids. This chain's CDR3 is CASSNRGPPGAFF. The DNA of the CDR3 is TGTGCCAGCAGTAACCGCGGGCCCCCAGGAGCTTTCTTT.

The CDR3 region has the DNA TGTGCCAGCAGCTCACGGGTCTATGGCTACACCTTC. Residues: CASSSRVYGYTF. The rearrangement uses TRBV6-5 and TRBJ1-2; the D is unclear. V was clipped by 6 bases and J by 4 bases, with 9 bases between them. CDR3 length equals 12 residues. CDR1 MNHEY and CDR2 SVGAGI come from the germline V gene.

The V call is TRBV19, the J call TRBJ1-4; TRBD1 matches at 7 bases. Trimming took 9 bases from V and 5 from J; bases not matched to a gene: 6. Germline CDR1 reads LNHDA; CDR2 reads SQIVND (reference sequence). The CDR3 has 13 residues. CDR3 amino acids: CASRLQGNEKLFF. CDR3 bases: TGTGCCAGCCGGTTACAGGGGAATGAAAAACTGTTTTTT.

This chain uses TRBV2 with TRBJ1-2; no definite D call. CDR1 is SNHLY and CDR2 is FYNNEI in the germline V gene. V was clipped by 7 bases and J by 6 bases, with 15 bases between them. The CDR3 is 13 amino acids. The CDR3 sequence is CASMGESGNGYTF. The DNA for the CDR3 is TGTGCCAGCATGGGTGAATCAGGCAATGGCTACACCTTC.

This chain uses TRBV30 with TRBJ2-2; weak D call: TRBD2 (6 bases). Germline values: CDR1 GTSNPN, CDR2 SVGIG (reference sequence). This CDR3 is built from 13 residues. V was pared by 3 bases and J by 6 bases, with 11 bases between. CDR3 protein: CAWRLGGAGELFF. In DNA, the CDR3 is TGTGCCTGGAGGCTCGGGGGTGCCGGGGAGCTGTTTTTT.

The rearrangement joins TRBV30 to TRBJ2-1; 15 nucleotides align to TRBD2. Germline lookup yields CDR1 GTSNPN and CDR2 SVGIG (reference sequence). The CDR3 runs to 15 residues. The trim removed 3 bases at V and 3 bases at J, leaving 0 bases unmatched. The CDR3 DNA reads as TGTGCCTGGAGGGGACTAGCGGGGGGCTACAATGAGCAGTTCTTC. Translating gives CAWRGLAGGYNEQFF. Full variable domain (missing parts from reference TRBV30 and TRBJ2-1): SQTIHQWPATLVQPVGSPLSLECTVEGTSNPNLYWYRQAAGRGLQLLFYSVGIGQISSEVPQNLSASRPQDRQFILSSKKLLLSDSGFYLCAWRGLAGGYNEQFFGPGTRLTVL.

This clone appeared a few times. The rearrangement links TRBV29-1 to TRBJ2-7, with D perhaps matching TRBD1 (5 bases). Germline CDR1 is SQVTM and CDR2 is ANQGSEA. The CDR3 spans 17 residues. The germline V and J ends were trimmed by 0 bases and 0 bases, with 18 bases remaining between them. The CDR3 coding sequence is TGCAGCGTTGAAGAAGGAGCCCTGCGAAGGGGCTCCTACGAGCAGTACTTC. Its translation: CSVEEGALRRGSYEQYF.

The chain has TRBV5-1 and TRBJ2-6; 7 bases fit TRBD2. Trimming took 4 bases from V and 0 from J; bases not matched to a gene: 4. Germline CDR1 reads SGHRS; CDR2 reads YFSETQ. The CDR3 consists of 16 residues. The CDR3 loop is CASSLRGDSGANVLTF. The CDR3 DNA reads TGCGCCAGCAGCCTCCGGGGGGACTCTGGGGCCAACGTCCTGACTTTC.

The J gene is TRBJ1-5, the V gene TRBV30; D might be TRBD1 (6 bases). Germline V lookup: CDR1 GTSNPN, CDR2 SVGIG (reference sequence). CDR3 size: 14 residues. The germline V and J ends were trimmed by 5 bases and 1 base, with 12 bases remaining between them. The CDR3, as DNA: TGTGCCTGGGAGGGGCAGGGGAGCAATCAGCCCCAGCATTTT. Its translation is CAWEGQGSNQPQHF.

The chain is built from TRBV5-1 and TRBJ1-1; D gene ambiguous. The CDR3 totals 14 residues. The V gene's germline CDR1 is SGHRS and CDR2 YFSETQ. V was cut by 1 base and J by 1 base, with 8 bases left in between. The CDR3 spells CASSLYGENTEAFF. The CDR3, as DNA: TGCGCCAGCAGCTTGTACGGGGAGAACACTGAAGCTTTCTTT.

The chain has TRBV19 and TRBJ1-5; 9 positions agree with TRBD1. Germline V gene lookup returns CDR1 LNHDA and CDR2 SQIVND (reference sequence). V lost 6 bases, J lost 3 bases, and 6 bases stayed unmatched. The CDR3 sequence is 15 residues long. DNA of the CDR3: TGTGCCAGTAGGGGACAGGGATCATACAATCAGCCCCAGCATTTT. Its protein is CASRGQGSYNQPQHF.

The chain combines TRBV7-9 with TRBJ2-1; 8 bases are a match to TRBD2. The CDR3 covers 17 residues. Germline V gives CDR1 SEHNR, CDR2 FQNEAQ (reference sequence). Trimming took 5 bases from V and 3 from J; bases not matched to a gene: 12. CDR3 bases: TGTGCCAGCAGCCCGCGAGAAAGAGCGGGAGTCTACAATGAGCAGTTCTTC. It encodes CASSPRERAGVYNEQFF.